A selection of T cell receptor beta chains follows, all from one sample in a study of T cell repertoires in ileal Crohn's disease. The assay was immunoSEQ multiplex PCR, and TCRdb's table has in-frame clones only and misses some. The sample lists 9,500 to 11,000 clones; approximately 79% were seen once. Material for sequencing was ileal tissue. These receptors all stem from an adult with Crohn's disease. CDR3s include the opening cysteine and the closing phenylalanine or tryptophan. The D gene is left open where the match is weak. Only some rows state a clone size, as once, few, many or a class for expanded clones.

v_gene	j_gene	d_gene	abundance	CDR3nt	CDR3aa
TRBV7-2	TRBJ1-5	TRBD1	.	TGTGCCAGCAGCGATTCGACAGGGTCCGGTCAGCCCCAGCATTTT	CASSDSTGSGQPQHF
TRBV9	TRBJ2-7	.	.	TGTGCCAGCAGCGTTATGCCAGGGATGGGTTACGAGCAGTACTTC	CASSVMPGMGYEQYF
TRBV5-1	TRBJ1-1	.	.	TGCGCCAGCAGCTTAACACTGGGACACATGAACACTGAAGCTTTCTTT	CASSLTLGHMNTEAFF
TRBV30	TRBJ1-5	.	.	TGTGCCTGGAGTGTACGAGAGGATCAGCCCCAGCATTTT	CAWSVREDQPQHF
TRBV2	TRBJ2-1	TRBD1	.	TGTGCCAGCAGTGTACAGGGGAACAATGAGCAGTTCTTC	CASSVQGNNEQFF
TRBV30	TRBJ2-5	.	.	TGTGCCTGGGGGGCGGGGACGATGAGCCGAGAGACCCAGTACTTC	CAWGAGTMSRETQYF
TRBV18	TRBJ1-2	TRBD1	.	TGTGCCAGCTCACGGACAGGGGTCAAGGACTATGGCTACACCTTC	CASSRTGVKDYGYTF
TRBV5-6	TRBJ1-2	TRBD1	.	TGTGCCAGCAGCTTGCTGGCAGGGGGCGGCTATGGCTACACCTTC	CASSLLAGGGYGYTF
TRBV19	TRBJ2-1	.	.	TGTGCCAGTAGTATCGGCTGGGGACACTCCTACAATGAGCAGTTCTTC	CASSIGWGHSYNEQFF
TRBV18	TRBJ2-3	TRBD2	.	TGTGCCAGCTCTGCTGGGACGGGGGGAGATACGCAGTATTTT	CASSAGTGGDTQYF
TRBV30	TRBJ1-2	TRBD1	once	TGTGCCTGGAGTGTACAAGGGACAGGTTATGGCTACACCTTC	CAWSVQGTGYGYTF
TRBV18	TRBJ2-7	TRBD1	.	TGTGCCAGCTCACGCCTCGGGACAGGGGTCCCCTACGAGCAGTACTTC	CASSRLGTGVPYEQYF
TRBV15	TRBJ1-2	TRBD1	.	TGTGCCACCAGCAGAGATGGGACAGTATTCTATGGCTACACCTTC	CATSRDGTVFYGYTF
TRBV4-1	TRBJ2-7	.	.	TGCGCCAGCAGCCAGAGCCCGAGGGTTTTAAGCTCCTACGAGCAGTACTTC	CASSQSPRVLSSYEQYF
TRBV2	TRBJ2-7	TRBD1	.	TGTGCCAGCAGTTTGACAGGGTCCTACGAGCAGTACTTC	CASSLTGSYEQYF
TRBV27	TRBJ1-6	.	.	TGTGCCAGCAGTAAAAGTAGCTCCTATAATTCACCCCTCCACTTT	CASSKSSSYNSPLHF
TRBV5-1	TRBJ2-3	.	.	TGCGCCAGCAGCTCCTTAGTCGGAGCAGATACGCAGTATTTT	CASSSLVGADTQYF
TRBV7-2	TRBJ2-3	TRBD1	.	TGTGCCAGCAGCCCAGGACAGGTCACAGATACGCAGTATTTT	CASSPGQVTDTQYF
TRBV12-5	TRBJ2-7	.	.	TGTGCTAGTGGTTTGGTCCAGGGCGGCTCCTACGAGCAGTACTTC	CASGLVQGGSYEQYF
TRBV18	TRBJ1-6	TRBD1	.	TGTGCCAGCTCACCCGGGGGACAGTATAATTCACCCCTCCACTTT	CASSPGGQYNSPLHF
TRBV25-1	TRBJ2-7	TRBD1	.	TGTGCCAGCAGCCTCCTAACAGGGGGCGAGCAGTACTTC	CASSLLTGGEQYF
TRBV6-1	TRBJ1-2	.	.	TGTGCCAGCACTAAGGACAGAACTTCTAACTATGGCTACACCTTC	CASTKDRTSNYGYTF
TRBV12-5	TRBJ1-3	.	few	TGTGCTAGTGGTTTGTACGCCGCAACTCCACGCTCTGGAAACACCATATATTTT	CASGLYAATPRSGNTIYF
TRBV29-1	TRBJ1-1	TRBD1	.	TGCAGCGTTGAAGCTAGCAGGGGGCGGGTCACTGAAGCTTTCTTT	CSVEASRGRVTEAFF
TRBV19	TRBJ2-7	TRBD2	large	TGTGCCAGTAGTACTAGCGGGTACGAGCAGTACTTC	CASSTSGYEQYF
TRBV5-8	TRBJ1-2	TRBD1	.	TGTGCCAGCAGCTTGAGGGGGACAGGGTCCTATGGCTACACCTTC	CASSLRGTGSYGYTF
TRBV5-1	TRBJ2-3	TRBD2	few	TGCGCCAGCAGCTTGGAAGGCGAAGCGGGGGGTTTCACAGATACGCAGTATTTT	CASSLEGEAGGFTDTQYF
TRBV4-2	TRBJ1-3	.	.	TGTGCCAGCAGCCAAGAGGGCCAGGGACTCAGAGGAAACACCATATATTTT	CASSQEGQGLRGNTIYF